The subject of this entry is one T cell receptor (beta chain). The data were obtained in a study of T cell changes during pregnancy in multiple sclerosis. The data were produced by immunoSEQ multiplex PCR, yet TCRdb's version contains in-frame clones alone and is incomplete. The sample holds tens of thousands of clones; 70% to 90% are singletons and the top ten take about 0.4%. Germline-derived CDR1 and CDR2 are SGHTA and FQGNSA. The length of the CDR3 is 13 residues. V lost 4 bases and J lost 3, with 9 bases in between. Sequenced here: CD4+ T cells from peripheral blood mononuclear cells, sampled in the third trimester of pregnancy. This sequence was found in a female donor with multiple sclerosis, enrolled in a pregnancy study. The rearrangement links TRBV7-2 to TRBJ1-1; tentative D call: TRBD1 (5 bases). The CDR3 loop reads CASSSQVDTEAFF. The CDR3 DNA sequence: TGTGCCAGCAGCTCACAGGTGGACACTGAAGCTTTCTTT.